This T cell receptor (beta chain) was recovered during a study of blood T cell repertoires in COVID-19. About the research overall: There were acute and convalescent COVID-19 samples, and they came from the United States, Italy and Spain. Nucleic acid was either cDNA or gDNA, and it came from T cells, B-cell-depleted T cells, or PBMCs.

The CDR3 covers 18 residues. Losses at the gene ends were 7 bases for V and 0 bases for J; bases not matched to a gene: 17. Per germline, CDR1 WSHSY and CDR2 SAAADI. Source study methods: Using reference gene primer amplification, nucleated cell counts were estimated. Only in-frame clones appear in the TCRdb table, and some are missing; sequencing was by immunoSEQ multiplex PCR. V, J and clone size were drawn from that table, and D and trimming were deduced from the DNA. This table has 95,000 to 150,000 clones, around 81% appearing once. The origin of this receptor is a man aged 65 to 85 with acute or convalescent COVID-19. The chain couples TRBV10-2 to TRBJ1-2, with TRBD1 identical over 7 bases. The specimen was peripheral blood. The CDR3 loop reads CASNPEGRQGPANYGYTF. CDR3 DNA: TGCGCCAGCAACCCAGAGGGCCGACAGGGACCAGCTAACTATGGCTACACCTTC.